One sample yielded the 18 T cell receptor beta chains listed below, sequenced in a study of OX40 agonist ivuxolimab in advanced cancers. The protocol was immunoSEQ multiplex PCR, while the TCRdb copy is restricted to in-frame clones and leaves out a portion. The sample lists roughly 77,000 clones, 85% occurring once. This material consisted of CD4+ or CD8+ T cells sorted from blood, taken in a trial of the OX40 agonist ivuxolimab. The receptors were gathered from an adult with an advanced solid tumor such as melanoma, head and neck, liver or kidney cancer.

This chain links TRBV6-1 with TRBJ1-5; 9 positions match TRBD1. This CDR3 comprises 14 residues. CDR1 and CDR2 from the germline V gene are MNHNS and SASEGT. The V segment lost 7 bases and the J segment 4 bases; nucleotides outside the gene matches: 5. The CDR3 DNA sequence: TGTGCCAGCACCCCGACAGGGGGGAATCAGCCCCAGCATTTT. Protein: CASTPTGGNQPQHF.

The CDR3 sequence is CASSLEGKRLWGYTF. The CDR3 coding sequence is TGCGCCAGCAGCTTGGAGGGCAAGAGACTCTGGGGCTACACCTTC. The V call is TRBV5-1, the J call TRBJ1-2; D not resolved. CDR1 and CDR2 (germline): SGHRS, YFSETQ. V was cut by 0 bases and J by 8 bases, with 17 bases left in between. CDR3 length: 15 residues. Full variable domain (remainder filled in from reference TRBV5-1 and TRBJ1-2): KAGVTQTPRYLIKTRGQQVTLSCSPISGHRSVSWYQQTPGQGLQFLFEYFSETQRNKGNFPGRFSGRQFSNSRSEMNVSTLELGDSALYLCASSLEGKRLWGYTFGSGTRLTVV.

This chain links TRBV5-5 with TRBJ2-7; 13 bases fit TRBD2. CDR1 SGHKS and CDR2 YYEKEE come from the germline V gene (reference sequence). The CDR3 extends over 16 amino acids. V gave up 1 base and J gave up 8 bases; unmatched junction bases: 9. The CDR3 loop is CASSLWTSGGTNKQYF. CDR3 DNA sequence: TGTGCCAGCAGCTTGTGGACTAGCGGGGGAACAAACAAGCAGTACTTC. Full variable domain (outside the CDR3, taken from reference TRBV5-5 and TRBJ2-7): DAGVTQSPTHLIKTRGQQVTLRCSPISGHKSVSWYQQVLGQGPQFIFQYYEKEERGRGNFPDRFSARQFPNYSSELNVNALLLGDSALYLCASSLWTSGGTNKQYFGPGTRLTVT.

The chain recombines TRBV5-5 with TRBJ1-6; unclear D gene. This CDR3 contains 13 residues. V gave up 3 bases and J gave up 7 bases, with 8 bases separating them. Germline lookup yields CDR1 SGHKS and CDR2 YYEKEE (reference sequence). This CDR3 reads CASSSGGNSPLHF. In nucleotides, the CDR3 is TGTGCCAGCAGCTCGGGAGGGAATTCACCCCTCCACTTT.

CDR3 bases: TGTGCCAGCAGCTTTAATCCCCGCTATGAAAAACTGTTTTTT. It yields the protein CASSFNPRYEKLFF. The chain couples TRBV7-2 to TRBJ1-4; D gene unclear. Trimming took off 3 bases at V and 6 bases at J, with 11 bases between the two ends. There are 14 residues in the CDR3. The germline V gene encodes CDR1 SGHTA and CDR2 FQGNSA.

The chain links TRBV5-1 to TRBJ2-7, with D possibly TRBD1 on 5 matching bases. The CDR3 runs 12 residues. Germline V gene data show CDR1 as SGHRS and CDR2 as YFSETQ. V dropped 7 bases and J dropped 6 bases, with 14 bases sitting between them. The CDR3: CASGLGVGEQYF. DNA of the CDR3: TGCGCCAGCGGCCTAGGGGTGGGCGAGCAGTACTTC.

The chain has TRBV5-6 and TRBJ1-2, with D perhaps TRBD1 (5 bases). The CDR3 sequence is 14 residues long. Trimming took 1 base from V and 3 from J, leaving 10 bases between them. CDR1 is SGHDT, CDR2 YYEEEE, per germline. The CDR3 loop is CASSLRTRDYGYTF. CDR3 nucleotide sequence: TGTGCCAGCAGCTTGAGGACCAGGGACTATGGCTACACCTTC. The full variable domain, in which reference TRBV5-6 and TRBJ1-2 provide the parts outside the CDR3, is DAGVTQSPTHLIKTRGQQVTLRCSPKSGHDTVSWYQQALGQGPQFIFQYYEEEERQRGNFPDRFSGHQFPNYSSELNVNALLLGDSALYLCASSLRTRDYGYTFGSGTRLTVV.

CDR3 sequence (DNA): TGCGCCAGCAGTCGACAGGAGGCTGGAAACACCATATATTTT. This gives the protein CASSRQEAGNTIYF. The V and J genes are TRBV4-1 and TRBJ1-3, with D perhaps matching TRBD1 (6 bases). V was shortened by 6 bases and J by 2 bases, with 11 bases between the two germline ends. The CDR3 extends over 14 amino acids. Germline V gene sequence: CDR1 MGHRA, CDR2 YSYEKL.

V usage is TRBV30 and J usage is TRBJ2-2, with TRBD2 identical over 11 bases. The junction had 14 bases not matched to a gene; V was cut back by 2 bases and J by 0 bases. Germline-derived CDR1 and CDR2 are GTSNPN and SVGIG (reference sequence). The length of the CDR3 is 20 residues. The CDR3 spells CAWSHTWRLAGGTNTGELFF. In nucleotides, the CDR3 is TGTGCCTGGAGTCACACCTGGCGGCTAGCGGGGGGTACGAACACCGGGGAGCTGTTTTTT.

The chain has TRBV30 and TRBJ2-4; 12 bases match TRBD2. CDR1 GTSNPN and CDR2 SVGIG come from the germline V gene (reference sequence). J was trimmed by 4 bases and V by 4 bases; bases with no gene match: 2. The CDR3 totals 14 residues. In DNA form, the CDR3 reads TGTGCCTGGACTAGCGGGGGGGCGAAAAACATTCAGTACTTC. It translates to CAWTSGGAKNIQYF.

This clone has only one observation. The rearrangement joins TRBV21-1 to TRBJ1-6; the table's D call of TRBD1 was not tested on the DNA. TRBV21-1 is recorded as a pseudogene. The CDR3 is made up of 15 amino acids. This CDR3 is CASSKADRGYSPLHF. Written as DNA, the CDR3 is TGTGCCAGCAGCAAAGCTGACAGGGGGTATTCACCCCTCCACTTT.

Note on this clone: A read error may account for a junction end that differs from germline. The rearrangement uses TRBV7-7 and TRBJ2-1; the match to TRBD2 covers 11 bases. The CDR3 extends over 18 amino acids. CDR1 and CDR2 (germline): SSHAT, FNYEAQ (reference sequence). The CDR3 coding sequence is TGTGCTAGCAGCTTAGAGCTAGCGGGGGGCCCCCCGTACAATGAGCAGTTCTTC. This gives the protein CASSLELAGGPPYNEQFF. Using reference TRBV7-7 and TRBJ2-1 for the parts outside the CDR3, the full variable domain is GAGVSQSPRYKVTKRGQDVTLRCDPISSHATLYWYQQALGQGPEFLTYFNYEAQPDKSGLPSDRFSAERPEGSISTLTIQRTEQRDSAMYRCASSLELAGGPPYNEQFFGPGTRLTVL.

The chain carries TRBV7-9 and TRBJ1-1; D ambiguous. Trimming stripped 6 bases from V and 5 bases from J, with 7 bases between. CDR3 length: 11 amino acids. Germline V gives CDR1 SEHNR, CDR2 FQNEAQ (reference sequence). Here the CDR3 reads CASSLETEAFF. The CDR3 DNA is TGTGCCAGCAGTCTTGAGACTGAAGCTTTCTTT.

This chain joins TRBV15 and TRBJ1-5, with D tentatively TRBD1 (5 bases). This CDR3 contains 14 residues. Trimming stripped 0 bases from V and 9 bases from J, with 12 bases between. The germline V gene has CDR1 LNHNV and CDR2 YYDKDF (reference sequence). Here the CDR3 DNA reads TGTGCCACCAGCAGAGAGGGGGGGGGACGGCCCCAGCATTTT. It specifies CATSREGGGRPQHF.

This clone occurred once. The CDR3 DNA reads TGTGCCAGCAGCTCATCACTAGGGGGGGCCGAGGGGGAGACCCAGTACTTC. Protein: CASSSSLGGAEGETQYF. The chain uses TRBV5-4 and TRBJ2-5; TRBD2 might be the D (7 bases). The V gene lost 3 bases and the J gene lost 5 bases, with 23 bases spanning the gap. CDR3 length: 17 residues. CDR1 and CDR2 from the germline V gene are SGHNT and YYREEE (reference sequence).

The gene calls are TRBV30 and TRBJ1-2; a weak D match, TRBD1 (5 bases). The V end lost 2 bases, the J end lost 6 bases, and 13 bases lay between the germline ends. The CDR3 sequence is 13 residues long. CDR1 is GTSNPN and CDR2 is SVGIG in the germline V gene (reference sequence). This CDR3 is CAWSMKLGHGYTF. CDR3 DNA sequence: TGTGCCTGGAGTATGAAGTTGGGGCATGGCTACACCTTC.

In DNA form, the CDR3 reads TGTGCCAGCTCACCAGCAGGGAACTATGGCTACACCTTC. Amino acid sequence: CASSPAGNYGYTF. The rearrangement links TRBV18 to TRBJ1-2; tentatively, D is TRBD1 (5 bases). CDR1 KGHSH and CDR2 LQKENI come from the germline V gene. The CDR3 sequence is 13 residues long. The V end was cut by 2 bases, the J end by 2 bases, with 6 bases between.

J is TRBJ2-2 and V is TRBV27; D possibly corresponds to TRBD1 (5 bases). Germline V gene data show CDR1 as MNHEY and CDR2 as SMNVEV (reference sequence). CDR3 length: 15 residues. Trimming pared 0 bases from V and 7 bases from J, leaving 12 bases between. In DNA form, the CDR3 reads TGTGCCAGCAGTTTATCTTCAGGGTATATCGGGGAGCTGTTTTTT. Its protein product is CASSLSSGYIGELFF.